This T cell receptor (beta chain) is drawn from a study of blood T cell repertoires in COVID-19. Study context: Material from acute and convalescent COVID-19 was sourced from the United States, Italy and Spain. The cDNA or gDNA used as material had been derived from T cells, B-cell-depleted T cells, or PBMCs.

Original processing notes: Amplification of reference gene primers provided the estimated nucleated cell counts. Libraries were prepared by immunoSEQ multiplex PCR; TCRdb keeps only in-frame clonotypes and omits some of them. V and J calls and clone size follow that table, whereas D and trimming were derived from the DNA. The table has 150,000 to 200,000 clones, about 86% seen once; the top ten hold about 0.96%. The sample was peripheral blood. This TCR derives from a woman under 30 who had recovered from COVID-19.

CDR3 region: CASSEIEAEQYV. The CDR3 nucleotides read TGTGCCAGCAGTGAAATCGAGGCCGAGCAGTACGTC. This rearrangement joins TRBV2 to TRBJ2-7; D remains unclear. The ends were cut back, 2 bases at V and 6 bases at J, with 8 bases in the middle. The germline gives CDR1 SNHLY, CDR2 FYNNEI. This CDR3 has 12 amino acids.